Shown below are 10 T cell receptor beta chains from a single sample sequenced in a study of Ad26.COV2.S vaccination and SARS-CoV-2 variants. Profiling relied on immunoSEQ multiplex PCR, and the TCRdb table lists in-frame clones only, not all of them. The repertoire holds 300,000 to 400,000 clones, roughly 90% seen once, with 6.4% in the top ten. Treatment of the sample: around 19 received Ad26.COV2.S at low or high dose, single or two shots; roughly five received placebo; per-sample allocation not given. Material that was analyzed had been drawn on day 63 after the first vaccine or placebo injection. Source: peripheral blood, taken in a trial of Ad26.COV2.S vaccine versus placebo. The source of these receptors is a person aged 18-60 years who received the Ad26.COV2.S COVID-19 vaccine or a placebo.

CDR3 nucleotides: TGTGCCAGCAGAACCGGGGGCCTGGGGGACACTGAAGCTTTCTTT. Its protein product is CASRTGGLGDTEAFF. The chain joins TRBV6-5 to TRBJ1-1, with TRBD1 as a possible D gene (6 bases). Germline lookup yields CDR1 MNHEY and CDR2 SVGAGI. This CDR3 has 15 residues. Trimming removed 6 bases at V and 3 bases at J, with 17 bases between.

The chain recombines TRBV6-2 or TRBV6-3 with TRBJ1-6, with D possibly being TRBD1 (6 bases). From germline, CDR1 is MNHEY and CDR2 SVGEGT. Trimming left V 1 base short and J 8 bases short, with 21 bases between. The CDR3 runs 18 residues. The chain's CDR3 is CASSYFVRAGAADSPLHF. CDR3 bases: TGTGCCAGCAGTTACTTCGTTCGCGCAGGGGCCGCTGATTCACCCCTCCACTTT.

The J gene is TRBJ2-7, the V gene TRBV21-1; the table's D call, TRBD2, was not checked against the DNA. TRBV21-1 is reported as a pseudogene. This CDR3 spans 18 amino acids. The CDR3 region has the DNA TGTGCCAGCAGCAAATGGCCCTCCTATAGCGGGAGGGGATACGAGCAGTACTTC. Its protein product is CASSKWPSYSGRGYEQYF.

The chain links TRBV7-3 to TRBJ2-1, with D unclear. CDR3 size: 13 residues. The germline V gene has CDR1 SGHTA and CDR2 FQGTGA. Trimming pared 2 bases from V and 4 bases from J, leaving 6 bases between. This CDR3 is CASSLDIYNEQFF. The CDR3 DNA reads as TGTGCCAGCAGCTTAGACATTTACAATGAGCAGTTCTTC.

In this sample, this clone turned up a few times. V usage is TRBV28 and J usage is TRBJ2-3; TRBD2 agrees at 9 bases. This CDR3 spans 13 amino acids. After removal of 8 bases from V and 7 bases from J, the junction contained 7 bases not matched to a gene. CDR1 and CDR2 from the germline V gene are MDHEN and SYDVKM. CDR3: CASWGSGRHTQYF. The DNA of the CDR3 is TGTGCCAGCTGGGGTAGCGGGAGACATACGCAGTATTTT.

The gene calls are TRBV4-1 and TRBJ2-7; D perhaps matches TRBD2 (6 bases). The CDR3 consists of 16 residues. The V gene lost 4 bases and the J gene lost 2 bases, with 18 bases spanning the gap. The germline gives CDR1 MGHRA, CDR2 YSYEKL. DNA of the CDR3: TGCGCCAGCAGCCGTTCGCCCGGGACTGATGCCTACGAGCAGTACTTC. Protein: CASSRSPGTDAYEQYF.

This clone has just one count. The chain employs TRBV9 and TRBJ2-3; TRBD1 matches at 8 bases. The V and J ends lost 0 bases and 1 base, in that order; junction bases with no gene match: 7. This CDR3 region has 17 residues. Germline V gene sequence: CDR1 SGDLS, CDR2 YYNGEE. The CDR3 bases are TGTGCCAGCAGCGTAGTTTCGGACAGGGCGGGCACAGATACGCAGTATTTT. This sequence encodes CASSVVSDRAGTDTQYF.

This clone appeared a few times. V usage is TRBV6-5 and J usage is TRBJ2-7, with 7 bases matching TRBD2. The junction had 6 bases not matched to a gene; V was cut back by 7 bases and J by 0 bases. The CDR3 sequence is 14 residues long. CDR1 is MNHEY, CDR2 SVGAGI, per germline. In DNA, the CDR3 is TGTGCCAGCAAACCGCGGGGGACCTCCTACGAGCAGTACTTC. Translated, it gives CASKPRGTSYEQYF.

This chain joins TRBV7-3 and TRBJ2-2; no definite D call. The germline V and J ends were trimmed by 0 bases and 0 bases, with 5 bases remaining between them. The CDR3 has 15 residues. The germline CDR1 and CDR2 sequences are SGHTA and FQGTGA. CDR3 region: CASSLTSANTGELFF. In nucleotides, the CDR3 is TGTGCCAGCAGCTTAACCAGCGCGAACACCGGGGAGCTGTTTTTT.

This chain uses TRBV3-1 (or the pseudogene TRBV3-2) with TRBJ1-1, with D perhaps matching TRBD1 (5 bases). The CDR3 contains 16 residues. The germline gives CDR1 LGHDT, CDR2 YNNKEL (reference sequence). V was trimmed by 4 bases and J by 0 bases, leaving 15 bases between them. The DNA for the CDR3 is TGTGCCAGCAGCCCGCTGTCAGGGCTGATGAACACTGAAGCTTTCTTT. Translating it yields CASSPLSGLMNTEAFF.